The 15 T cell receptor beta chains below come from one sample, sequenced in a study of CD8 T cells in Susac syndrome (dated by TCRdb to between 2017 and 2020). Library preparation was by the immunoSEQ multiplex PCR assay. RNA was extracted using the RNeasy kit, and roughly 0.5 to 1 microgram was reverse transcribed with random hexamers. TCRdb reprocessing: public reads trimmed at Q25 with fastp, clones called with MiXCR, in-frame beta chains kept. Each entry is one CDR3 protein sequence, shown with its most common DNA and genes. Here the sample has about 100,000 distinct CDR3 sequences; 95% occur a single time. The ten biggest clones cover 0.3% of the sample. Specimen: CD8+ T cells from PBMCs. Source of these receptors: a human donor with Susac syndrome.

The V gene is TRBV5-1, the J gene TRBJ2-7, with 9 bases matching TRBD1. Germline loops: CDR1 SGHRS, CDR2 YFSETQ. Trimming at V came to 2 bases and at J to 3 bases, leaving 6 bases not matched to a gene. The CDR3 runs to 15 residues. Here the CDR3 DNA reads TGCGCCAGCAGCTTTCGGACAGGGGTGGGCTACGAGCAGTACTTC. It codes for CASSFRTGVGYEQYF.

The rearrangement links TRBV5-1 to TRBJ2-2, with 8 bases that match TRBD2. The germline V gene has CDR1 SGHRS and CDR2 YFSETQ. The CDR3 has 16 residues. Trimming removed 2 bases from V and 4 bases from J; junction bases left unmatched: 7. DNA of the CDR3: TGCGCCAGCAGCTTTGGCGGGGGGCGGAGCACCGGGGAGCTGTTTTTT. It codes for CASSFGGGRSTGELFF.

This CDR3 reads CASSVVVGYTEAFF. CDR3 coding DNA: TGTGCCAGCAGCGTAGTGGTAGGGTACACTGAAGCTTTCTTT. V and J are TRBV9 and TRBJ1-1; D call uncertain. Trimming took off 0 bases at V and 3 bases at J, with 9 bases between the two ends. CDR3 length equals 14 residues. CDR1 is SGDLS, CDR2 YYNGEE, per germline.

The chain links TRBV24-1 to TRBJ2-2; D ambiguous. CDR1 is KGHDR and CDR2 is SFDVKD in the germline V gene. The CDR3 runs to 12 residues. Trimming removed 3 bases at V and 4 bases at J, with 2 bases between. Here the CDR3 reads CATSDATGELFF. CDR3 in DNA: TGTGCCACCAGTGATGCCACCGGGGAGCTGTTTTTT.

The CDR3 is CASSVVPGYEQYF. The CDR3 DNA follows: TGTGCCAGCAGCGTAGTCCCAGGCTACGAGCAGTACTTC. The V call is TRBV9, the J call TRBJ2-7; no definite D call. CDR3 length: 13 amino acids. V gave up 0 bases and J gave up 3 bases, with 7 bases separating them. Per germline, CDR1 SGDLS and CDR2 YYNGEE. Full variable domain (missing parts from reference TRBV9 and TRBJ2-7): DSGVTQTPKHLITATGQRVTLRCSPRSGDLSVYWYQQSLDQGLQFLIQYYNGEERAKGNILERFSAQQFPDLHSELNLSSLELGDSALYFCASSVVPGYEQYFGPGTRLTVT.

CDR3 in amino acids: CASSPDREDYEQYF. CDR3 DNA sequence: TGTGCCAGCAGCCCGGACAGGGAAGACTACGAGCAGTACTTC. V and J are TRBV3-1 and TRBJ2-7; 8 bases fit TRBD1. Germline V gene lookup returns CDR1 LGHDT and CDR2 YNNKEL (reference sequence). This CDR3 contains 14 residues. The trim removed 4 bases at V and 3 bases at J, leaving 5 bases unmatched.

As to this clonotype: One junction end does not reproduce the germline sequence, and a read error may be involved. The rearrangement links TRBV3-1 to TRBJ2-7, with TRBD2 matching 7 bases. The CDR3 runs to 11 residues. Germline assignment: CDR1 LGHDT and CDR2 YNNKEL (reference sequence). DNA of the CDR3: TGTGCCAGCAGCCAAGATCGGACTAGGCACTTC. Translation gives CASSQDRTRHF.

This clonotype was observed once. This chain connects TRBV7-9 to TRBJ2-5; the D is unclear. This CDR3 region has 13 residues. Germline V gives CDR1 SEHNR, CDR2 FQNEAQ (reference sequence). The ends were cut back, 5 bases at V and 1 base at J, with 8 bases in the middle. The CDR3 DNA sequence: TGTGCCAGCAGCGACGGGCTCCAAGAGACCCAGTACTTC. As protein: CASSDGLQETQYF.

The chain is built from TRBV14 and TRBJ2-7; maybe TRBD2 (6 bases). The CDR3 is 14 residues long. V was trimmed by 2 bases and J by 9 bases, leaving 17 bases between them. CDR1 is SGHDN, CDR2 FVKESK, per germline. DNA of the CDR3: TGTGCCAGCAGCCAAACTGGGAGGACACTCAGGCAGTACTTC. This sequence encodes CASSQTGRTLRQYF.

This clonotype occurred once. This sequence joins TRBV12-3 or TRBV12-4 and TRBJ1-2; no clear D gene. V was clipped by 5 bases and J by 8 bases, with 15 bases between them. The length of the CDR3 is 13 residues. CDR3 coding DNA: TGTGCCAGCAGTGGACCCCCCCAATGGGGCTACACCTTC. It yields the protein CASSGPPQWGYTF.

This rearrangement joins TRBV29-1 to TRBJ2-3; D remains ambiguous. The CDR3 spans 12 residues. CDR1 SQVTM and CDR2 ANQGSEA come from the germline V gene. V was clipped by 0 bases and J by 2 bases, with 3 bases between them. CDR3 DNA: TGCAGCGTTGAAGAAAACACAGATACGCAGTATTTT. It codes for CSVEENTDTQYF.

V usage is TRBV5-5 and J usage is TRBJ2-7, with D unresolved. V was trimmed by 4 bases and J by 6 bases, leaving 17 bases between them. Germline assignment: CDR1 SGHKS and CDR2 YYEKEE (reference sequence). The CDR3 has 14 amino acids. The CDR3 region has the DNA TGTGCCAGCAGCGCCCAGGCTGTGGTACGCGAGCAGTACTTC. Translated, it gives CASSAQAVVREQYF.

The CDR3 reads CASSERQGAAETQYF. The CDR3 nucleotides are TGTGCCAGCAGTGAAAGACAGGGGGCGGCGGAGACCCAGTACTTC. The J gene is TRBJ2-5, the V gene TRBV6-4, with 10 nucleotides matching TRBD1. The V gene end was trimmed by 3 bases and the J gene end by 5 bases; junction bases not matched to a gene: 6. The CDR3 is 15 residues long. Germline loops: CDR1 MRHNA, CDR2 SNTAGT.

There are a few counts of this clonotype. The chain links TRBV12-3 or TRBV12-4 to TRBJ1-2; D is ambiguous. V dropped 1 base and J dropped 6 bases, with 3 bases sitting between them. The CDR3 loop spans 11 amino acids. The CDR3 DNA sequence: TGTGCCAGCAGTTTAGGGGATGGCTACACCTTC. This encodes CASSLGDGYTF.

This chain connects TRBV9 to TRBJ2-2; 7 nucleotides agree with TRBD1. The germline V gene encodes CDR1 SGDLS and CDR2 YYNGEE. With V trimmed by 4 bases and J by 6 bases, 3 bases remained unmatched. This CDR3 contains 13 residues. CDR3: CASSRGLAGELFF. The CDR3 nucleotides read TGTGCCAGCAGCAGGGGGCTAGCCGGGGAGCTGTTTTTT.